Reported below is one TCR beta chain. Its matching antigen is unknown. A clone one base away is much larger, so this may be a read error. No conserved phenylalanine or tryptophan is present at the end of the CDR3, so a read error is the likely explanation. The DNA is left out, because the CDR3 cannot be placed on it with certainty; the CDR3 is given as TCRdb lists it. Other DNA sequences in the same sample also yield this CDR3. Including both end residues, the CDR3 is 13 amino acids long. CDR1 and CDR2 (germline): LGHDT, YNNKEL (reference sequence). This record comes from a study of metastatic and nonmetastatic thyroid tumors. Overall study context: Repertoires were compared across blood and tumor or nodule tissue from malignant and benign thyroid patients.

Per the original methods: In papillary thyroid cancer, a distant-metastasis classifier was built using CDR3 differences across clinicopathological groups. TCRdb re-analyzed the PCR reads using MiXCR. These V and J calls rely on TCRdb rather than the paper's analysis. The data contain tens of thousands of clones, around 25% of them singletons. Study results and limitations: Malignant thyroid tumors reportedly had TCR beta diversity that was significantly higher than in benign nodules, in blood and tumor.

Before thyroid surgery, none of the patients had received any treatment. This chain uses TRBV3-1 with TRBJ2-5; TRBD2 is the table's D call, not checked against the DNA. The sequence came from a male donor with papillary thyroid cancer or a benign thyroid nodule (not recorded which). Some clones in this sample may be carry-over from other donors' samples. Sequencing used blood. CDR3 protein: CASSPGPGLRVLV.